This T cell receptor (beta chain) was recorded in a study of blood T cell repertoires in COVID-19. Study information: PBMCs, B-cell-depleted T cells, or T cells were the source of the cDNA or gDNA that made up the material.

Germline V lookup: CDR1 SGHNT, CDR2 YYREEE (reference sequence). The V and J ends lost 5 bases and 5 bases, in that order; junction bases with no gene match: 9. The CDR3 contains 15 residues. The data were produced by immunoSEQ multiplex PCR, yet TCRdb's version contains in-frame clones alone and is incomplete. This table has about 91,000 clones, over 75% appearing once. This clone was picked up a small number of times. The V and J genes are TRBV5-4 and TRBJ2-3; 9 nucleotides line up with TRBD2. The sequenced material came from peripheral blood. The origin of this receptor is a man aged 65-85 years with acute or convalescent COVID-19. This CDR3 reads CASSPGTSMRDTQYF. The CDR3 DNA reads as TGTGCCAGCAGTCCCGGGACTAGCATGAGAGATACGCAGTATTTT.